This T cell receptor beta chain was sequenced in a study of early T cells in non-severe SARS-CoV-2 infection. This clonotype came up a few times. From the 5' RACE reads, TCRdb called clonotypes with MiXCR, one entry per CDR3 protein. The top ten hold 17% of the sample, which has more than 55,000 distinct CDR3 sequences, 8.9% seen once. The CDR3 is 14 amino acids. The V and J ends lost 6 bases and 7 bases, in that order; junction bases with no gene match: 6. The material sequenced was whole blood. This sequence originates from an adult who was a healthcare worker with PCR-confirmed SARS-CoV-2 infection or an uninfected control (not recorded which). The V gene is TRBV12-3 or TRBV12-4, the J gene TRBJ2-1, with 10 bases lining up with TRBD1. The CDR3 DNA reads TGTGCCAGCAGCCCACCGGACAGGGGGAATGAGCAGTTCTTC. Its translation: CASSPPDRGNEQFF.